The T cell receptor (beta chain) described here comes from a study of cytomegalovirus exposure and HLA in healthy donors. Regarding the study as a whole: A later analysis by the authors found several of the most significant clusters apparently linked to common viral pathogens. In most subjects, TCR beta sequences reportedly gave accurate predictions of HLA-A and HLA-B alleles. In a later analysis, DRB1 alleles had the most associated TCRs; HLA-C alleles the fewest.

About this clone itself: Its matching antigen is unknown.

Germline loops: CDR1 SGHAT, CDR2 FQDESV (reference sequence). The CDR3 consists of 15 residues. Trimming left V 5 bases short and J 5 bases short, with 16 bases between. Primers: 60 Vbeta forward and 13 Jbeta reverse. Authors' processing steps: Later work found approximately 80 million unique TCR beta chains, with 9 million to 13 million shared. Profiled with immunoSEQ multiplex PCR; TCRdb holds only in-frame clones, not every one. V and J calls and clone size are those listed in that table; D and trimming were worked out from the DNA. The profile covers some 160,000 clones, with approximately 80% appearing a single time and more than 0.4% taken by the ten largest.

Sequencing used PBMCs. The chain uses TRBV11-1 and TRBJ2-4; possibly TRBD2 for D (5 bases). The sequence came from a woman aged 45-59 years in good health and CMV-seronegative. CDR3 DNA sequence: TGTGCCAGCAGCCCCTTAGCGCGAAGCGAAAACATTCAGTACTTC. Amino acid sequence: CASSPLARSENIQYF.